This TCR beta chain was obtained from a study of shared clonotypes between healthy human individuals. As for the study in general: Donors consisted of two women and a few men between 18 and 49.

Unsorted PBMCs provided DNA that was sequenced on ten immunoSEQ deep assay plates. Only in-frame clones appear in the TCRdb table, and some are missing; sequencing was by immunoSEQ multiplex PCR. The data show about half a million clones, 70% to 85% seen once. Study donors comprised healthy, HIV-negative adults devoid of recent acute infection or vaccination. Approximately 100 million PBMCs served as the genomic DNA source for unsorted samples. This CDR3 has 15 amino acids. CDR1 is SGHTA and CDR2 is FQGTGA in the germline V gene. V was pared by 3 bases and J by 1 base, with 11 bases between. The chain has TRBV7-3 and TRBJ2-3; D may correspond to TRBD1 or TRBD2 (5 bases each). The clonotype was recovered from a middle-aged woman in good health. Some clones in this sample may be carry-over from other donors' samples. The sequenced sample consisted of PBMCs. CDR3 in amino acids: CASSFGGFGTDTQYF. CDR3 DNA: TGTGCCAGCAGCTTTGGGGGTTTTGGCACAGATACGCAGTATTTT.